This is a list of T cell receptor beta chains from one sample in a study of cytomegalovirus exposure and HLA in healthy donors. The method was immunoSEQ multiplex PCR; TCRdb's version includes in-frame clones alone and lacks a portion of them. The data show under 200,000 clones, with 62% seen just once and around 3.2% held by the top ten. Input material: PBMCs. These receptors all stem from a man in his forties in good health and CMV-seronegative. Both conserved end residues are part of each CDR3. Fields, in order: J gene, V gene, D gene, clone size, CDR3 DNA, CDR3 protein. D genes are given only for firm matches. Clone size is given for some rows only: seen once, a few or many times, or a class if the clone is expanded.

TRBJ1-1,TRBV18,-,-,TGTGCCAGCTCACCATCTACACGGGGTAACACTGAAGCTTTCTTT,CASSPSTRGNTEAFF
TRBJ2-1,TRBV23-1,-,few,TGCGCCAGCAGTCAATCCGAAGCCTCGGGGGATGGTGAGCAGTTCTTC,CASSQSEASGDGEQFF
TRBJ1-2,TRBV18,-,once,TGTGCCAGCTCACCACCCCGGACAGCGACCGGCTACACCTTC,CASSPPRTATGYTF
TRBJ1-5,TRBV28,TRBD1,-,TGTGCCAGCAGTTTAAGACAGGGTGGTGGCAATCAGCCCCAGCATTTT,CASSLRQGGGNQPQHF
TRBJ2-5,TRBV13,TRBD1,-,TGTGCCAGCAGCTTACGCAGGGGGCGGATAGAGACCCAGTACTTC,CASSLRRGRIETQYF
TRBJ2-2,TRBV9,-,few,TGTGCCAGCAGCGGCCGGGTCCAGAACACCGGGGAGCTGTTTTTT,CASSGRVQNTGELFF
TRBJ2-1,TRBV6-5,-,few,TGTGCCAGCAGCCCACCTCTGGCCCAGCAGTTCTTC,CASSPPLAQQFF
TRBJ1-1,TRBV5-1,-,few,TGCGCCAGCAGCTTGGCCCCGGTCGTGGACACTGAAGCTTTCTTT,CASSLAPVVDTEAFF
TRBJ2-7,TRBV9,-,-,TGTGCCAGCAGCTCCCGGGTCGACGCCGGCGAGCAGTACTTC,CASSSRVDAGEQYF
TRBJ1-3,TRBV18,-,few,TGTGCCAGCTCACCGGGACAAGCGGGAAACACCATATATTTT,CASSPGQAGNTIYF
TRBJ2-7,TRBV29-1,-,few,TGCAGCGTTGTAGCGGACTCCTACGAGCAGTACTTC,CSVVADSYEQYF
TRBJ2-3,TRBV4-2,TRBD1,-,TGTGCCAGCAGCCAAGAGGCCCAGGGGGCAGATACGCAGTATTTT,CASSQEAQGADTQYF
TRBJ1-1,TRBV28,-,-,TGTGCCAGCAGTTTAAACAGGAGGAACACTGAAGCTTTCTTT,CASSLNRRNTEAFF
TRBJ2-1,TRBV5-4,-,-,TGTGCCAGCAGCTTGGAGCCAAACTCCTACAATGAGCAGTTCTTC,CASSLEPNSYNEQFF
TRBJ1-2,TRBV19,TRBD1,few,TGTGCCAGTAGTGATCCGGGACAGGGGCATGGCTACACCTTC,CASSDPGQGHGYTF
TRBJ1-4,TRBV9,TRBD1,-,TGTGCCAGCAGCGTAGGGACAGGGGATGAAAAACTGTTTTTT,CASSVGTGDEKLFF
TRBJ2-3,TRBV7-8,TRBD2,once,TGTGCCAGCAGCTCTAGCGGGGGGGGCACAGATACGCAGTATTTT,CASSSSGGGTDTQYF
TRBJ2-3,TRBV5-1,TRBD1,-,TGCGCCAGCAGCTTGGAGGGACAGGGGGGGATTGCGCAGTATTTT,CASSLEGQGGIAQYF
TRBJ2-5,TRBV19,TRBD1,-,TGTGCCAGTAGTATGGTCGGGACAGGGAAAGAGACCCAGTACTTC,CASSMVGTGKETQYF
TRBJ2-5,TRBV7-6,TRBD2,-,TGTGCCAGCAGCCAGAGGGGACTAGCGGTTCAAGAGACCCAGTACTTC,CASSQRGLAVQETQYF
TRBJ1-3,TRBV7-8,TRBD1,-,TGTGCCAGCAGCCCAAGGACAGGGTGGCAAGACACCATATATTTT,CASSPRTGWQDTIYF
TRBJ1-2,TRBV4-2,-,-,TGTGCCAGCAGCCAGGGAGGGGGGGCGGACTATGGCTACACCTTC,CASSQGGGADYGYTF
TRBJ2-3,TRBV9,TRBD2,-,TGTGCCAGCAGCCAAGCGGGAGTAGAGGCAGATACGCAGTATTTT,CASSQAGVEADTQYF
TRBJ1-5,TRBV5-6,-,-,TGTGCCAGCAGCTTGGGAGGAGGGTGGCTAGATCAGCCCCAGCATTTT,CASSLGGGWLDQPQHF
TRBJ2-1,TRBV6-1,TRBD1,-,TGTGCCAGCAGGAACAGGGGCCACAATGAGCAGTTCTTC,CASRNRGHNEQFF
TRBJ2-1,TRBV28,-,-,TGTGCCAGCAGGTTACAGGGCCATGAGCAGTTCTTC,CASRLQGHEQFF
TRBJ2-7,TRBV7-9,-,-,TGTTCCAGCAGCTTAGCGGGAGGGACAGGGGTCGACGAGCAGTACTTC,CSSSLAGGTGVDEQYF
TRBJ1-5,TRBV19,TRBD1,-,TGTGCCAGTAGTGAACAGACAGGGGGGGTAAATCAGCCCCAGCATTTT,CASSEQTGGVNQPQHF
TRBJ1-1,TRBV6-8,TRBD1,-,TGTGCCCGAGCTAGGGTTATAGGGGGCATGAACACTGAAGCTTTCTTT,CARARVIGGMNTEAFF
TRBJ2-3,TRBV11-2,TRBD2,-,TGTGCCAGCAGCTTACATAGCGGGAGAGGAGATACGCAGTATTTT,CASSLHSGRGDTQYF
TRBJ2-7,TRBV11-2,-,-,TGTGCCAGCAGCTTAGCTTTCAACAGCCCCTACGAGCAGTACTTC,CASSLAFNSPYEQYF
TRBJ2-1,TRBV10-2,-,few,TGCGCCAGCCGGGACTTGAGCTCCTACAATGAGCAGTTCTTC,CASRDLSSYNEQFF
TRBJ2-1,TRBV7-2,TRBD1,-,TGTGCCAGCAGCTTATACGGGACAGGGGTGGGGAATGAGCAGTTCTTC,CASSLYGTGVGNEQFF
TRBJ2-3,TRBV30,-,-,TGTGCCTGGAGCAGCCTGACGGGAGGCACAGATACGCAGTATTTT,CAWSSLTGGTDTQYF
TRBJ1-4,TRBV29-1,TRBD1,-,TGCAGCGTGATGTTGAATTCTGGGACAGGTGCGGAACTGTTTTTT,CSVMLNSGTGAELFF
TRBJ2-7,TRBV9,-,-,TGTGCCAGCAGCGTAGGAGTTAAGGGGAACGAGCAGTACTTC,CASSVGVKGNEQYF
TRBJ1-1,TRBV6-5,-,-,TGTGCCAGCAGTTACAGGGGGAACACTGAAGCTTTCTTT,CASSYRGNTEAFF
TRBJ2-7,TRBV7-8,TRBD1,-,TGTGCCAGCAGCTTAGGGGGACAGCTAGCCTACGAGCAGTACTTC,CASSLGGQLAYEQYF
TRBJ2-7,TRBV27,TRBD1,-,TGTGCCAGCAGTAGCCGGGACAGGTCCTACGAGCAGTACTTC,CASSSRDRSYEQYF
TRBJ2-7,TRBV5-1,-,-,TGCGCCACCCGGGCCGGGAACGAGCAGTACTTC,CATRAGNEQYF
TRBJ1-1,TRBV10-3,-,-,TGTGCCATCGCGAGGGGGGAGGGCACTGAAGCTTTCTTT,CAIARGEGTEAFF
TRBJ2-3,TRBV25-1,-,once,TGTGCCAGCAGTGAACCCGGAGGACTCACAGATACGCAGTATTTT,CASSEPGGLTDTQYF
TRBJ2-7,TRBV11-3,-,few,TGTGCCAGCAGCTTAGCAGTTACAGGGAAGGACGAGCAGTACTTC,CASSLAVTGKDEQYF
TRBJ1-1,TRBV6-5,-,few,TGTGCCAGCAGTTACTCTTTCTCGGGAAACACTGAAGCTTTCTTT,CASSYSFSGNTEAFF
TRBJ1-2,TRBV28,TRBD1,-,TGTGCCAGCAGTACCAGCCCCGGGACAGCCTCATATGGCTACACCTTC,CASSTSPGTASYGYTF
TRBJ2-7,TRBV20-1,-,-,TGCAGTGCCCCGGGGGCCTACGAGCAGTACTTC,CSAPGAYEQYF
TRBJ2-7,TRBV30,-,-,TGTGCCTGGAGTGTAGGACAAGTCTACGAGCAGTACTTC,CAWSVGQVYEQYF
TRBJ2-4,TRBV5-8,TRBD1,-,TGTGCCAGCAGCCCGACAGGGACGGACATTCAGTACTTC,CASSPTGTDIQYF
TRBJ2-7,TRBV7-2,TRBD2,-,TGTGCCAGCAGCCTACTAGCGGGGGGGCTTGAGCAGTACTTC,CASSLLAGGLEQYF
TRBJ2-2,TRBV6-5,-,-,TGTGCCAGCAGTTACCCGCAGGGGCGAGAGCTGTTTTTT,CASSYPQGRELFF
TRBJ1-4,TRBV4-1,TRBD1,few,TGCGCCAGCAGCTTAACAGGGGTAGCAACTAATGAAAAACTGTTTTTT,CASSLTGVATNEKLFF
TRBJ2-7,TRBV5-1,-,-,TGCGCCAGCAGCTTGGCCGCAGGGGGGTCTGGGGAGCAGTACTTC,CASSLAAGGSGEQYF
TRBJ2-1,TRBV7-8,-,-,TGTGCCAGCAGCTTAGCGCCAGCTTGGAGCTCCTACAATGAGCAGTTCTTC,CASSLAPAWSSYNEQFF
TRBJ2-5,TRBV13,TRBD2,-,TGTGCCAGCAGCTTAGTAGCGGGGAGAAATCAAGAGACCCAGTACTTC,CASSLVAGRNQETQYF
TRBJ1-3,TRBV4-1,-,-,TGCGCCAGTACCCCAAGCGGTACCTCTGGAAACACCATATATTTT,CASTPSGTSGNTIYF